These 5 T cell receptor beta chains were sequenced from one sample in a study of Graves' ophthalmopathy and Graves' hyperthyroidism (dated by TCRdb to the late 2010s). This sample was sequenced with an Illumina HiSeq 2000. TCR beta CDR3 regions were amplified from RNA transcripts for repertoire sequencing. HTBI primers and the Qiagen OneStep RT-PCR kit were used in a first-round RT-PCR, which was followed by a second-round multiplex PCR, size selection and purification. In-frame beta chains were kept once TCRdb had trimmed the public reads at Q25 with fastp and called clones with MiXCR. Entries that share a CDR3 protein sequence are merged under the most common genes and DNA. The sample records 400,000 or so distinct CDR3 sequences, about 18% of which are singletons. 2.4% of the sample rests with the top ten. The specimen was peripheral blood. These receptors all stem from an adult woman with stable Graves' hyperthyroidism.

For this clonotype: No conserved phenylalanine or tryptophan ends this CDR3, so it is likely a read error. The V and J genes are TRBV7-9 and TRBJ1-2, with D possibly being TRBD1 (5 bases). This CDR3 has 14 residues. V was pared by 3 bases and J by 4 bases, with 12 bases between. Germline CDR1 is SEHNR and CDR2 is FQNEAQ (reference sequence). The CDR3 protein is CASSFQTVSYGYTY. The DNA for the CDR3 is TGTGCCAGCAGCTTTCAGACAGTAAGCTATGGCTACACCTAC.

The chain combines TRBV7-2 with TRBJ2-2, with 13 bases identical to TRBD2. J gave up 6 bases and V 2 bases, and 6 bases lay outside the gene matches. The CDR3 has 17 amino acids. Germline CDR1 is SGHTA and CDR2 is FQGNSA. The CDR3 reads CASSLTRTSGSAGELFF. CDR3 nucleotide sequence: TGTGCCAGCAGCTTAACGAGGACTAGCGGGAGTGCCGGGGAGCTGTTTTTT.

This clonotype was seen at least ten times. This sequence joins TRBV4-1 and TRBJ1-2; 8 nucleotides match TRBD1. This CDR3 is 17 amino acids long. CDR1 is MGHRA, CDR2 YSYEKL, per germline. Trimming cost V 0 bases and J 6 bases; bases outside gene matches: 12. CDR3 loop: CASSQETGVRYWDGYTF. The DNA of the CDR3 is TGCGCCAGCAGCCAAGAGACAGGGGTACGGTATTGGGATGGCTACACCTTC.

This clonotype was observed a single time. The chain combines TRBV11-2 with TRBJ1-1, with D possibly TRBD1 on 6 matching bases. Germline assignment: CDR1 SGHAT and CDR2 FQNNGV. This CDR3 has 18 amino acids. V was shortened by 3 bases and J by 0 bases, with 20 bases between the two germline ends. The CDR3 spells CASSLVGGAEGVNTEAFF. The DNA of the CDR3 is TGTGCCAGCAGCTTGGTTGGGGGGGCTGAGGGGGTGAACACTGAAGCTTTCTTT.

There are many counts of this clonotype. The V gene is TRBV7-8, the J gene TRBJ1-3; D possibly corresponds to TRBD1 (6 bases). Deletions cut 5 bases from V and 0 bases from J, with 20 bases between. The germline gives CDR1 SGHVS, CDR2 FQNEAQ. The CDR3 contains 18 residues. CDR3 DNA sequence: TGTGCCAGCAGCCCAGAGGGGGGCATGGCCTCCTCTGGAAACACCATATATTTT. Translating gives CASSPEGGMASSGNTIYF.